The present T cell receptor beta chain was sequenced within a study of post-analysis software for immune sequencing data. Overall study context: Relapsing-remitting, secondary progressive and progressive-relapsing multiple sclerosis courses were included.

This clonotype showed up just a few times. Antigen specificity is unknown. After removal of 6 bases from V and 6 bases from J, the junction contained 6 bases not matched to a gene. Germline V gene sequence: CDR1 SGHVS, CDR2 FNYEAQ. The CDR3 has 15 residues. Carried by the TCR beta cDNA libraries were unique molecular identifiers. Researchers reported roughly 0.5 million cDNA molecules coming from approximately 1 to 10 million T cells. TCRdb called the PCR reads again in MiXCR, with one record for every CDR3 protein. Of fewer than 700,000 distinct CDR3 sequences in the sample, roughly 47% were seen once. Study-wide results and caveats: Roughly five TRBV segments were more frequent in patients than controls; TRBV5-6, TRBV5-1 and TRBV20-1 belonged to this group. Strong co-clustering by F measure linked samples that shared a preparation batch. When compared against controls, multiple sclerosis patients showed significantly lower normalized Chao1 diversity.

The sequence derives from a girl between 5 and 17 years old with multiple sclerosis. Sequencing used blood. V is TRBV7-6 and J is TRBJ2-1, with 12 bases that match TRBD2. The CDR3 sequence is CASRSASGRGNEQFF. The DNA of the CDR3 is TGTGCCAGCAGGTCGGCTAGCGGGAGGGGCAATGAGCAGTTCTTC.